This T cell receptor beta chain was sequenced for a study of blood T cell repertoires in COVID-19. Study-level information: The origin of the acute and convalescent COVID-19 samples was the United States, Italy and Spain. Sources were T cells, B-cell-depleted T cells, or PBMCs; the material itself was cDNA or gDNA.

The authors' processing: The authors estimated nucleated cell counts from reference gene primer amplification. The table came from immunoSEQ multiplex PCR; TCRdb's copy has only in-frame clones and leaves some out. The DNA gave D and trimming, while V, J and clone size come from that table. The sample consists of approximately 150,000 clones, roughly 88% of them appearing once. Germline CDR1 SGHKS, CDR2 YYEKEE (reference sequence). The V and J ends lost 0 bases and 1 base respectively, with 4 bases between them. The length of the CDR3 is 13 residues. The rearrangement uses TRBV5-5 and TRBJ1-1; no clear D. What was sequenced was peripheral blood. The origin of this receptor is a woman in her forties or fifties with acute or convalescent COVID-19. DNA for the CDR3: TGTGCCAGCAGCTTGGCCAGGAACACTGAAGCTTTCTTT. Translating gives CASSLARNTEAFF.